These 16 T cell receptor beta chains were all obtained from the same sample, sequenced in a study of patients and donors after allogeneic stem cell transplantation. Via MiXCR, TCRdb re-called the RT-PCR reads, giving one row per CDR3 protein. Altogether roughly 960,000 distinct CDR3 sequences are present, roughly 18% being singletons, with the ten largest covering around 6%. Sequences were obtained from blood, either unsorted or a sorted T cell fraction (not recorded which). All receptors come from a human donor who was either an allogeneic HSCT recipient or a stem cell or donor lymphocyte infusion donor (not recorded which). It is not recorded whose cells these are; they may come from a transplant donor.

The rearrangement links TRBV9 to TRBJ2-3; no clear D gene. V dropped 0 bases and J dropped 7 bases, with 12 bases sitting between them. Germline-derived CDR1 and CDR2 are SGDLS and YYNGEE. This CDR3 is 14 amino acids long. Here the CDR3 DNA reads TGTGCCAGCAGCGTAGGAGCTGAGACGAATACGCAGTATTTT. Translating gives CASSVGAETNTQYF. The full variable domain, rest sourced from reference TRBV9 and TRBJ2-3, is DSGVTQTPKHLITATGQRVTLRCSPRSGDLSVYWYQQSLDQGLQFLIQYYNGEERAKGNILERFSAQQFPDLHSELNLSSLELGDSALYFCASSVGAETNTQYFGPGTRLTVL.

The V call is TRBV6-1, the J call TRBJ1-1, with unresolved D. Germline loops: CDR1 MNHNS, CDR2 SASEGT. Trimming left V 6 bases short and J 1 base short, with 15 bases between. This CDR3 contains 15 residues. The CDR3 region has the DNA TGTGCCAGCAGCAAGCCGGGCCTATCGAACACTGAAGCTTTCTTT. Its translation is CASSKPGLSNTEAFF.

This clonotype was found a few times. V usage is TRBV12-3 or TRBV12-4 and J usage is TRBJ2-3, with D perhaps matching TRBD2 (5 bases). V gave up 2 bases and J gave up 6 bases, with 12 bases separating them. The length of the CDR3 is 14 residues. CDR3 nucleotide sequence: TGTGCCAGCAGTTTACAAAGCGGCGCCGATACGCAGTATTTT. Protein product: CASSLQSGADTQYF.

The CDR3 bases are TGTGCTAGTGGTTCGTTCAGGGAGTTTGAGGACAATGAGCAGTTCTTC. It is translated as CASGSFREFEDNEQFF. The chain has TRBV12-5 and TRBJ2-1; TRBD1 or TRBD2 may be the D gene (5 bases each). The V gene lost 4 bases and the J gene lost 5 bases, with 18 bases spanning the gap. The CDR3 contains 16 residues. Germline CDR1 is LGHNT and CDR2 is FRNRAP.

The chain links TRBV20-1 to TRBJ2-2; TRBD2 matches at 9 bases. CDR3 length: 13 residues. The ends lost 2 bases at V and 6 bases at J; junction bases unmatched: 1. Germline lookup yields CDR1 DFQATT and CDR2 SNEGSKA (reference sequence). The CDR3 here is CSARLAGPGELFF. The CDR3 nucleotides are TGCAGTGCTAGACTAGCGGGACCCGGGGAGCTGTTTTTT.

This clonotype has only a few counts. This chain uses TRBV6-5 with TRBJ2-1; 7 bases agree with TRBD1. Losses at the gene ends were 10 bases for V and 6 bases for J; bases not matched to a gene: 6. The germline gives CDR1 MNHEY, CDR2 SVGAGI. The CDR3 extends over 12 amino acids. The CDR3 DNA follows: TGTGCCACCTTCAGGGGGATCAATGAGCAGTTCTTC. This sequence encodes CATFRGINEQFF.

The chain couples TRBV5-6 to TRBJ2-5; 14 nucleotides line up with TRBD2. The V segment lost 5 bases and the J segment 6 bases; nucleotides outside the gene matches: 6. From germline, CDR1 is SGHDT and CDR2 YYEEEE. The CDR3 covers 15 residues. The CDR3 nucleotides read TGTGCCAGCAGGATCGGGACTAGCGGGGGAAAGACCCAGTACTTC. Its translation: CASRIGTSGGKTQYF.

The chain has TRBV30 and TRBJ2-7, with a possible D match to TRBD1 (5 bases). This CDR3 comprises 15 residues. Germline lookup yields CDR1 GTSNPN and CDR2 SVGIG (reference sequence). Between the trimmed V and J ends, which lost 2 bases and 0 bases, there was a span of 14 bases. This CDR3 reads CAWSRTDTYSYEQYF. The DNA for the CDR3 is TGTGCCTGGAGTCGAACGGACACCTACTCCTACGAGCAGTACTTC.

This rearrangement joins TRBV12-3 or TRBV12-4 to TRBJ2-1, with D tentatively TRBD2 (5 bases). There are 12 residues in the CDR3. The V and J ends lost 7 bases and 7 bases respectively, with 11 bases between them. The CDR3 loop reads CASTPGGNEQFF. The DNA for the CDR3 is TGTGCCAGCACGCCCGGAGGAAATGAGCAGTTCTTC.

V usage is TRBV6-1 and J usage is TRBJ2-7; TRBD2 aligns across 10 bases. This CDR3 spans 16 amino acids. V was clipped by 3 bases and J by 2 bases; unmatched bases: 7. Germline CDR1 and CDR2: MNHNS and SASEGT. In DNA form, the CDR3 reads TGTGCCAGCAGTGACTACCTAGCGGGAGTCCCCTACGAGCAGTACTTC. Translating gives CASSDYLAGVPYEQYF.

There are a few counts of this clonotype. The chain joins TRBV6-5 to TRBJ2-7; the D gene is possibly TRBD1 (5 bases). V shed 0 bases and J shed 2 bases, with 11 bases lying between them. The germline CDR1 and CDR2 sequences are MNHEY and SVGAGI. CDR3 length: 15 amino acids. CDR3 residues: CASSYSLGQTYEQYF. The CDR3 coding sequence is TGTGCCAGCAGTTACTCCCTGGGGCAGACCTACGAGCAGTACTTC.

This chain uses TRBV20-1 with TRBJ2-1; 8 nucleotides align to TRBD2. Germline V gives CDR1 DFQATT, CDR2 SNEGSKA (reference sequence). After removal of 7 bases from V and 5 bases from J, the junction contained 13 bases not matched to a gene. The CDR3 is 15 residues long. In DNA, the CDR3 is TGCAGTGTCGGTTTTTGGCGGGAGGTAAACAATGAGCAGTTCTTC. Amino acid sequence: CSVGFWREVNNEQFF.

The CDR3 coding sequence is TGTGCCACCAGCAGAGGCGGGGGGGCCGCCTACAATGAGCAGTTCTTC. Translating it yields CATSRGGGAAYNEQFF. The chain links TRBV15 to TRBJ2-1; 9 nucleotides line up with TRBD2. The CDR3 is 16 amino acids. V gave up 1 base and J gave up 2 bases; unmatched junction bases: 3. CDR1 is LNHNV, CDR2 YYDKDF, per germline (reference sequence).

CDR3 DNA sequence: TGTGCCACCAGTGACCCGGACAGGGACTTCAATCAGCCCCAGCATTTT. Its protein is CATSDPDRDFNQPQHF. The gene calls are TRBV24-1 and TRBJ1-5; TRBD1 aligns across 8 bases. V trimming: 4 bases; J trimming: 3 bases; junction bases outside the gene matches: 7. The germline V gene has CDR1 KGHDR and CDR2 SFDVKD. The CDR3 length is 16 residues.

Here the CDR3 reads CSAREQGSQPQHF. The CDR3, as DNA: TGCAGTGCTAGAGAACAGGGCTCTCAGCCCCAGCATTTT. The chain joins TRBV20-1 to TRBJ1-5, with D possibly matching TRBD1 (6 bases). CDR1 DFQATT and CDR2 SNEGSKA come from the germline V gene (reference sequence). The CDR3 is made up of 13 amino acids. Between the trimmed V and J ends, which lost 0 bases and 6 bases, there was a span of 9 bases.

The chain employs TRBV5-1 and TRBJ2-1, with TRBD2 matching 12 bases. Trimming at V came to 0 bases and at J to 7 bases, leaving 8 bases not matched to a gene. In germline, CDR1 is SGHRS, CDR2 YFSETQ. The CDR3 runs to 17 residues. The CDR3 here is CASSLAPTSGGRNEQFF. The CDR3, as DNA: TGCGCCAGCAGCTTGGCCCCTACTAGCGGGGGGAGGAATGAGCAGTTCTTC.